What follows are 15 T cell receptor beta chains derived from one specimen sequenced in a study of cytomegalovirus exposure and HLA in healthy donors. In the PCR, 60 Vbeta and 13 Jbeta primers were used. The data were produced by immunoSEQ multiplex PCR, yet TCRdb's version contains in-frame clones alone and is incomplete. In the table there are roughly 150,000 clones, 60% to 80% of which are singletons. The specimen was PBMCs. The receptors were sampled from a man younger than 45 in good health and CMV-seronegative.

There are a few counts of this clone. The chain uses TRBV11-2 and TRBJ2-1; 9 bases are a match to TRBD2. CDR1 is SGHAT and CDR2 is FQNNGV in the germline V gene. This CDR3 is 16 amino acids long. V lost 1 base and J lost 5; bases outside the gene matches: 6. The CDR3 sequence: CASSLVVTSGDNEQFF. CDR3 coding DNA: TGTGCCAGCAGCTTAGTGGTGACTAGCGGCGACAATGAGCAGTTCTTC.

This clone came up a few times. The CDR3 is CASTAPGQNYEQYF. The CDR3 DNA follows: TGTGCCAGCACCGCTCCGGGACAGAACTACGAGCAGTACTTC. The genes are TRBV28 and TRBJ2-7, with 7 bases identical to TRBD1. The V and J ends lost 7 bases and 3 bases, in that order; junction bases with no gene match: 9. This CDR3 region has 14 residues. Germline loops: CDR1 MDHEN, CDR2 SYDVKM.

The V gene is TRBV6-6, the J gene TRBJ1-1, with 9 bases identical to TRBD1. From germline, CDR1 is MNHNY and CDR2 SVGAGI (reference sequence). This CDR3 has 14 amino acids. V lost 8 bases to trimming and J lost 11 bases; unmatched junction nucleotides: 15. As DNA, the CDR3 is TGTGCCAGCTTAACCCAAATTTACAGGGGGCCGGCTTTCTTT. Encoded protein: CASLTQIYRGPAFF.

This rearrangement joins TRBV4-1 to TRBJ2-3; 7 bases match TRBD2. The CDR3 length is 15 residues. CDR1 and CDR2 from the germline V gene are MGHRA and YSYEKL. After removal of 0 bases from V and 7 bases from J, the junction contained 7 bases not matched to a gene. The CDR3 region is CASSQDSSGINTQYF. For the CDR3, the DNA is TGCGCCAGCAGCCAAGATTCCAGCGGGATAAATACGCAGTATTTT.

The chain uses TRBV13 and TRBJ1-2; 8 positions match TRBD1. In germline, CDR1 is PRHDT, CDR2 FYEKMQ (reference sequence). After removal of 5 bases from V and 4 bases from J, the junction contained 6 bases not matched to a gene. This CDR3 has 14 amino acids. CDR3 in amino acids: CASSLQGVVYGYTF. CDR3 nucleotides: TGTGCCAGCAGCCTACAGGGGGTAGTCTATGGCTACACCTTC.

The chain links TRBV30 to TRBJ1-1; D gene uncertain. The CDR3 sequence is 13 residues long. CDR1 and CDR2 from the germline V gene are GTSNPN and SVGIG (reference sequence). Trimming pared 2 bases from V and 2 bases from J, leaving 9 bases between. This CDR3 is CAWSRQQNTEAFF. Written as DNA, the CDR3 is TGTGCCTGGAGTCGACAACAAAACACTGAAGCTTTCTTT.

The V gene is TRBV25-1, the J gene TRBJ2-3; 10 bases agree with TRBD2. The CDR3 has 15 residues. Germline loops: CDR1 MGHDK, CDR2 SYGVNS. V gave up 5 bases and J gave up 0 bases; unmatched junction bases: 2. The chain's CDR3 is CASSLLAGSTDTQYF. CDR3 nucleotides: TGTGCCAGCAGTCTACTAGCGGGGAGCACAGATACGCAGTATTTT. The whole variable domain, filled in from reference TRBV25-1 and TRBJ2-3, reads EADIYQTPRYLVIGTGKKITLECSQTMGHDKMYWYQQDPGMELHLIHYSYGVNSTEKGDLSSESTVSRIRTEHFPLTLESARPSHTSQYLCASSLLAGSTDTQYFGPGTRLTVL.

The chain carries TRBV11-2 and TRBJ2-7, with D hard to call. Germline V gene lookup returns CDR1 SGHAT and CDR2 FQNNGV. CDR3 length: 14 residues. V was trimmed by 3 bases and J by 1 base, leaving 10 bases between them. The CDR3 spells CASSFVRESYEQYF. The DNA for the CDR3 is TGTGCCAGCAGCTTCGTTAGAGAATCCTACGAGCAGTACTTC.

CDR3 in amino acids: CSVKQAPVGTEAFF. CDR3 in DNA: TGCAGCGTGAAACAGGCTCCGGTTGGCACTGAAGCTTTCTTT. The chain has TRBV29-1 and TRBJ1-1, with D possibly TRBD1 on 5 matching bases. The CDR3 is made up of 14 amino acids. Trimming removed 6 bases at V and 4 bases at J, with 18 bases between. Looked up from germline, CDR1 is SQVTM and CDR2 is ANQGSEA.

This sequence joins TRBV27 and TRBJ1-1; 8 bases match TRBD1. J lost 5 bases, V lost 3 bases, and 8 bases had no gene match. Germline V CDR1 and CDR2: MNHEY, SMNVEV (reference sequence). This CDR3 is 15 amino acids long. The CDR3 DNA follows: TGTGCCAGCAGTTTCATCCCACAGGGGGGTACTGAAGCTTTCTTT. It is translated as CASSFIPQGGTEAFF.

As to this clone: This sample also contains other DNA sequences that code for the same CDR3. The rearrangement joins TRBV7-2 to TRBJ2-1; D gene unclear. V was cut by 2 bases and J by 0 bases, with 5 bases left in between. There are 14 residues in the CDR3. CDR1 is SGHTA and CDR2 is FQGNSA in the germline V gene. As DNA, the CDR3 is TGTGCCAGCAGCTTAAGTAGCTCCTACAATGAGCAGTTCTTC. Translation: CASSLSSSYNEQFF.

The chain joins TRBV28 to TRBJ2-2, with D possibly being TRBD1 (5 bases). The CDR3 consists of 19 residues. The V gene's germline CDR1 is MDHEN and CDR2 SYDVKM. Trimming stripped 6 bases from V and 0 bases from J, with 23 bases between. CDR3 sequence (DNA): TGTGCCAGCAGCTTCCCTCGGGCAGGGTACCTTTCGAACACCGGGGAGCTGTTTTTT. Encoded protein: CASSFPRAGYLSNTGELFF.

The gene calls are TRBV30 and TRBJ2-7; D is unresolved. The CDR3 totals 13 residues. Per the germline V gene, CDR1 is GTSNPN and CDR2 is SVGIG (reference sequence). With 0 bases removed from V and 3 bases from J, the gap between germline ends came to 9 bases. CDR3 loop: CAWSVNSFYEQYF. As DNA, the CDR3 is TGTGCCTGGAGTGTAAACAGCTTCTACGAGCAGTACTTC.

There are a few counts of this clone. The chain is built from TRBV7-2 and TRBJ1-5, with D uncertain. CDR1 SGHTA and CDR2 FQGNSA come from the germline V gene. This CDR3 is 13 amino acids long. With 5 bases removed from V and 3 bases from J, the gap between germline ends came to 8 bases. Here the CDR3 DNA reads TGTGCCAGCAGCCGGGAGTTCAATCAGCCCCAGCATTTT. Amino acid sequence: CASSREFNQPQHF.

The rearrangement joins TRBV28 to TRBJ2-2; D is perhaps TRBD1 (6 bases). Germline lookup yields CDR1 MDHEN and CDR2 SYDVKM. This CDR3 comprises 14 residues. The V gene lost 7 bases and the J gene lost 3 bases, with 12 bases spanning the gap. DNA of the CDR3: TGTGCCAGCAAGGGGGTATCGTACACCGGGGAGCTGTTTTTT. Residues: CASKGVSYTGELFF.